The clone carrying this TCR beta chain was detected once. CDR3 length equals 13 residues. Germline values: CDR1 WNHNN, CDR2 SYGVQD (reference sequence). Trimming removed 10 bases from V and 4 bases from J, with 16 bases in between. The data originate from a study of T cell changes during pregnancy in multiple sclerosis. Assay used: immunoSEQ multiplex PCR; TCRdb lists only in-frame clones, some missing. The sample has around 78,000 clones, 93% seen once. This TCR derives from a female donor with multiple sclerosis, enrolled in a pregnancy study. The specimen comprised peripheral blood, sampled in the second trimester of pregnancy. The chain is built from TRBV10-1 and TRBJ1-2, with no clear D. CDR3: CATSPDRSYGYTF. In DNA form, the CDR3 reads TGCGCCACCTCCCCCGATCGGAGCTATGGCTACACCTTC.